These 4 T cell receptor beta chains were all obtained from the same sample, sequenced in a study of metastatic and nonmetastatic thyroid tumors. TCRdb reanalyzed the PCR reads with MiXCR. The profile shows about 3,500 clones, around 34% of them singletons. Not a single patient had been given any form of treatment at any point before undergoing thyroid surgery. Sequences were obtained from adjacent normal tissue. The receptors shown here come from a female donor with papillary thyroid cancer or a benign thyroid nodule (not recorded which). Some clones in this sample may be carry-over from other donors' samples.

CDR3 loop: CASSSSVSGNEQYF. CDR3 nucleotide sequence: TGTGCCAGCAGTTCCTCTGTCTCGGGAAACGAGCAGTACTTC. This chain joins TRBV27 and TRBJ2-7; the D gene is possibly TRBD2 (5 bases). CDR1 and CDR2 from the germline V gene are MNHEY and SMNVEV (reference sequence). Trimming removed 4 bases from V and 5 bases from J, with 15 bases in between. The CDR3 is made up of 14 amino acids.

CDR3 sequence: CSARGLGTDTQYF. For the CDR3, the DNA is TGCAGTGCTAGAGGGTTAGGCACAGATACGCAGTATTTT. This chain links TRBV20-1 with TRBJ2-3, with D uncertain. The germline V gene encodes CDR1 DFQATT and CDR2 SNEGSKA (reference sequence). Trimming removed 1 base at V and 1 base at J, with 6 bases between. This CDR3 has 13 amino acids.

The CDR3 DNA follows: TGTGCCAGCAGTTTTTTACGCTATGGCTACACCTTC. Protein sequence: CASSFLRYGYTF. V gene TRBV28 combines with J gene TRBJ1-2, with unresolved D. The germline gives CDR1 MDHEN, CDR2 SYDVKM. Trimming pared 3 bases from V and 4 bases from J, leaving 6 bases between. The CDR3 is made up of 12 amino acids.

The chain combines TRBV20-1 with TRBJ2-7; 7 bases align to TRBD1. From germline, CDR1 is DFQATT and CDR2 SNEGSKA (reference sequence). The CDR3 length is 13 residues. Trimming at V came to 5 bases and at J to 5 bases, leaving 9 bases not matched to a gene. CDR3 amino acids: CSASDRVGDEQYF. CDR3 in DNA: TGCAGTGCTTCAGACAGGGTCGGGGACGAGCAGTACTTC.